This entry describes one TCR beta chain. The CDR3 length is 15 residues. The trim removed 0 bases at V and 5 bases at J, leaving 6 bases unmatched. Germline values: CDR1 LGHNA, CDR2 YSLEER. This entry comes from a study of response to subunit inactivated influenza vaccine. TCRdb processed the RT-PCR reads anew with MiXCR; each CDR3 protein has one entry. This table has roughly 520,000 distinct CDR3 sequences, 25% appearing once. The genes are TRBV4-3 and TRBJ2-5, with 7 bases fitting TRBD1. The sample in question was CD4+ T cells sorted from PBMCs, obtained approximately 5 days after vaccination. This receptor was taken from a man aged 50 or older who received an inactivated influenza vaccine. This chain's CDR3 is CASSQDFGRGETQYF. CDR3 nucleotides: TGCGCCAGCAGCCAAGATTTCGGCAGGGGGGAGACCCAGTACTTC.